One sample yielded the 21 T cell receptor beta chains listed below, sequenced in a study of technical replicates of blood from a handful of donors. Assay: immunoSEQ multiplex PCR; the TCRdb copy retains only in-frame clones and omits some. In the table there are fewer than 100,000 clones, around 97% of which are singletons. Material: T cells isolated from PBMCs. The receptors shown here come from a human donor in good health.

This clone showed up just once. V gene TRBV30 combines with J gene TRBJ1-5; 7 bases line up with TRBD1. The V and J ends lost 0 bases and 5 bases, in that order; junction bases with no gene match: 10. Per germline, CDR1 GTSNPN and CDR2 SVGIG (reference sequence). This CDR3 has 16 amino acids. CDR3 in DNA: TGTGCCTGGAGTGTACGCTACAGGGGCACGGATCAGCCCCAGCATTTT. It specifies CAWSVRYRGTDQPQHF.

The chain carries TRBV6-1 and TRBJ1-4, with D unresolved. The germline V and J ends were trimmed by 3 bases and 5 bases, with 16 bases remaining between them. Per the germline V gene, CDR1 is MNHNS and CDR2 is SASEGT. There are 16 residues in the CDR3. CDR3 nucleotide sequence: TGTGCCAGCAGTGATAAACATCAGGTTAAAAATGAAAAACTGTTTTTT. This codes for CASSDKHQVKNEKLFF.

The J gene is TRBJ2-3, the V gene TRBV4-3; D is perhaps TRBD1 (8 bases). Between the trimmed V and J ends, which lost 1 base and 6 bases, there was a span of 14 bases. Germline-derived CDR1 and CDR2 are LGHNA and YSLEER. The CDR3 is 15 residues long. The CDR3 nucleotides read TGCGCCAGCAGCCAAGGGACAGGGAGGGGGGATACGCAGTATTTT. Translated: CASSQGTGRGDTQYF.

The rearrangement links TRBV7-2 to TRBJ2-5; D is unclear. The V gene's germline CDR1 is SGHTA and CDR2 FQGNSA. V shed 1 base and J shed 4 bases, with 4 bases lying between them. This CDR3 contains 12 residues. Here the CDR3 DNA reads TGTGCCAGCAGCTTAGAGCGAGAGACCCAGTACTTC. As protein: CASSLERETQYF. The whole variable domain, filled in from reference TRBV7-2 and TRBJ2-5, reads GAGVSQSPSNKVTEKGKDVELRCDPISGHTALYWYRQSLGQGLEFLIYFQGNSAPDKSGLPSDRFSAERTGGSVSTLTIQRTQQEDSAVYLCASSLERETQYFGPGTRLLVL.

Here the CDR3 reads CASTTTGLFYNEQFF. The CDR3 coding sequence is TGTGCCAGCACGACTACAGGGCTGTTCTACAATGAGCAGTTCTTC. The rearrangement uses TRBV6-1 and TRBJ2-1, with D possibly TRBD1 on 6 matching bases. Trimming left V 7 bases short and J 3 bases short, with 16 bases between. Germline-derived CDR1 and CDR2 are MNHNS and SASEGT. The CDR3 is made up of 15 amino acids.

The chain is built from TRBV30 and TRBJ1-6; the D is unclear. Germline CDR1 reads GTSNPN; CDR2 reads SVGIG (reference sequence). V was shortened by 0 bases and J by 10 bases, with 13 bases between the two germline ends. CDR3 length: 14 residues. The CDR3 DNA reads TGTGCCTGGAGTGTAACGGGGAAGGGCTCACCCCTCCACTTT. It yields the protein CAWSVTGKGSPLHF. Full variable domain (remainder filled in from reference TRBV30 and TRBJ1-6): SQTIHQWPATLVQPVGSPLSLECTVEGTSNPNLYWYRQAAGRGLQLLFYSVGIGQISSEVPQNLSASRPQDRQFILSSKKLLLSDSGFYLCAWSVTGKGSPLHFGNGTRLTVT.

The chain joins TRBV9 to TRBJ2-1; 7 bases line up with TRBD1. With 3 bases clipped from V and 8 bases from J, the junction kept 2 bases outside the gene matches. CDR1 SGDLS and CDR2 YYNGEE come from the germline V gene. The CDR3 length is 12 residues. The chain's CDR3 is CASSGQGYEQFF. DNA for the CDR3: TGTGCCAGCAGCGGACAGGGCTATGAGCAGTTCTTC.

The chain uses TRBV2 and TRBJ2-2; 10 positions agree with TRBD1. CDR3 size: 14 residues. Germline V gene lookup returns CDR1 SNHLY and CDR2 FYNNEI. Trimming at V came to 7 bases and at J to 5 bases, leaving 4 bases not matched to a gene. CDR3 nucleotides: TGTGCCAGCAATGACAGGGGGCAGACCGGGGAGCTGTTTTTT. It encodes CASNDRGQTGELFF.

The V gene is TRBV7-2, the J gene TRBJ2-7; 9 bases map to TRBD2. The CDR3 totals 16 residues. The trim removed 0 bases at V and 0 bases at J, leaving 3 bases unmatched. The germline CDR1 and CDR2 sequences are SGHTA and FQGNSA. The CDR3 nucleotides are TGTGCCAGCAGCTTAGCCGGGACTAGCAGCTCCTACGAGCAGTACTTC. Encoded protein: CASSLAGTSSSYEQYF.

The V and J genes are TRBV7-3 and TRBJ2-1, with 8 bases that match TRBD2. J gave up 6 bases and V 4 bases, and 8 bases lay outside the gene matches. Germline values: CDR1 SGHTA, CDR2 FQGTGA. CDR3 length equals 15 residues. The CDR3 loop is CASSSPGLGVNEQFF. CDR3 nucleotide sequence: TGTGCCAGCAGCTCCCCGGGACTAGGCGTCAATGAGCAGTTCTTC.

The chain employs TRBV5-1 and TRBJ2-6, with TRBD1 matching over 9 bases. The CDR3 runs 16 residues. Looked up from germline, CDR1 is SGHRS and CDR2 is YFSETQ. The ends lost 0 bases at V and 4 bases at J; junction bases unmatched: 2. The CDR3 DNA reads as TGCGCCAGCAGCTTGGGACAGGGGGTCGGGGCCAACGTCCTGACTTTC. It yields the protein CASSLGQGVGANVLTF. The whole variable domain, remainder taken from reference TRBV5-1 and TRBJ2-6, is KAGVTQTPRYLIKTRGQQVTLSCSPISGHRSVSWYQQTPGQGLQFLFEYFSETQRNKGNFPGRFSGRQFSNSRSEMNVSTLELGDSALYLCASSLGQGVGANVLTFGAGSRLTVL.

The chain joins TRBV29-1 to TRBJ1-2; D possibly corresponds to TRBD1 (6 bases). Germline CDR1 and CDR2: SQVTM and ANQGSEA. The CDR3 is made up of 11 amino acids. Deletions cut 1 base from V and 8 bases from J, with 8 bases between. CDR3 sequence: CSVEAGAGYTF. The CDR3 coding sequence is TGCAGCGTTGAAGCAGGGGCCGGCTACACCTTC.

The gene calls are TRBV4-1 and TRBJ2-7; the D gene is possibly TRBD1 (5 bases). Between the trimmed V and J ends, which lost 2 bases and 7 bases, there was a span of 15 bases. The CDR3 is 14 amino acids. CDR1 and CDR2 from the germline V gene are MGHRA and YSYEKL. In DNA, the CDR3 is TGCGCCAGCAGCCAATTTCCAGGGTTGGGAGAGCAGTACTTC. Translating gives CASSQFPGLGEQYF.

This clone was counted between two and nine times. The genes are TRBV7-9 and TRBJ1-1; a weak D match, TRBD1 (6 bases). The ends were cut back, 8 bases at V and 6 bases at J, with 13 bases in the middle. In germline, CDR1 is SEHNR, CDR2 FQNEAQ (reference sequence). The CDR3 contains 12 residues. The CDR3 loop is CASSQGDAEAFF. For the CDR3, the DNA is TGTGCCAGCTCACAGGGAGACGCTGAAGCTTTCTTT.

The chain recombines TRBV9 with TRBJ1-3; 9 positions match TRBD1. The CDR3 is 17 amino acids. The V and J ends lost 1 base and 1 base, in that order; junction bases with no gene match: 6. Germline-derived CDR1 and CDR2 are SGDLS and YYNGEE. CDR3 region: CASSVLVGTGSGNTIYF. CDR3 DNA: TGTGCCAGCAGCGTACTGGTAGGGACAGGGTCTGGAAACACCATATATTTT.

This chain connects TRBV27 to TRBJ1-5; a possible D gene is TRBD1 (5 bases). Between the trimmed V and J ends, which lost 1 base and 5 bases, there was a span of 9 bases. The CDR3 has 14 residues. Germline assignment: CDR1 MNHEY and CDR2 SMNVEV (reference sequence). The CDR3 here is CASSLWAGHQPQHF. The CDR3 DNA sequence: TGTGCCAGCAGTTTATGGGCAGGGCATCAGCCCCAGCATTTT.

The V call is TRBV5-1, the J call TRBJ2-7; 8 bases fit TRBD1. The germline V gene has CDR1 SGHRS and CDR2 YFSETQ. Trimming took 0 bases from V and 3 from J; bases not matched to a gene: 5. The CDR3 is 15 residues long. The CDR3 DNA follows: TGCGCCAGCAGCTTGGGGCCACAGGGGGTCTACGAGCAGTACTTC. This gives the protein CASSLGPQGVYEQYF.

The chain is built from TRBV5-1 and TRBJ2-2; D is possibly TRBD1 (6 bases). Per the germline V gene, CDR1 is SGHRS and CDR2 is YFSETQ. V lost 4 bases to trimming and J lost 4 bases, with 11 bases between them. This CDR3 has 14 residues. The CDR3 bases are TGCGCCAGCAGCCAACAGGGACCCACCGGGGAGCTGTTTTTT. Translating gives CASSQQGPTGELFF.

The chain has TRBV6-6 and TRBJ2-1, with 12 bases matching TRBD2. Germline loops: CDR1 MNHNY, CDR2 SVGAGI (reference sequence). Trimming at V came to 4 bases and at J to 4 bases, leaving 2 bases not matched to a gene. The CDR3 consists of 15 residues. The CDR3 protein is CASSLGLAGYNEQFF. CDR3 in DNA: TGTGCCAGCAGTTTAGGACTAGCGGGGTACAATGAGCAGTTCTTC.

The chain recombines TRBV18 with TRBJ1-1; no definite D call. The CDR3 is 12 residues long. The germline V gene has CDR1 KGHSH and CDR2 LQKENI. Between the trimmed V and J ends, which lost 2 bases and 4 bases, there was a span of 5 bases. This CDR3 is CASSPGLTEAFF. The CDR3 DNA reads as TGTGCCAGCTCACCAGGGCTCACTGAAGCTTTCTTT.

The rearrangement joins TRBV4-3 to TRBJ1-2; TRBD1 matches 9 bases. Germline V CDR1 and CDR2: LGHNA, YSLEER. The CDR3 is made up of 17 amino acids. V was pared by 2 bases and J by 6 bases, with 13 bases of the junction left unmatched. This CDR3 is CASSQSGRTGAIHGYTF. Written as DNA, the CDR3 is TGCGCCAGCAGCCAAAGTGGCAGGACAGGGGCCATACATGGCTACACCTTC.